This T cell receptor beta chain was identified in a study of T cells in Graves' hyperthyroidism and ophthalmopathy. Study-wide findings and caveats: Ophthalmopathy, which appeared later, was predicted by the model a median roughly 6.6 months before onset. Blood shared most expanded thyroid clonotypes above 0.001.

The table lists this clonotype with many counts. Its antigen is unidentified. Germline CDR1 DFQATT, CDR2 SNEGSKA (reference sequence). There are 15 residues in the CDR3. V lost 1 base and J lost 0, with 10 bases in between. Amplified regions were TCR beta CDR3 sequences from RNA transcripts. Using the HTBI primer set, a first-round RT-PCR was run on the TCR CDR3. In TCRdb, the multiplex PCR reads were re-called with MiXCR into one record per CDR3 protein. The sample holds under 550,000 distinct CDR3 sequences, roughly 15% seen once. The TCR was taken from a woman aged 18-35 years with Graves' hyperthyroidism. The sample taken for sequencing was blood. The V gene is TRBV20-1, the J gene TRBJ2-1; a possible D gene is TRBD1 (6 bases). The CDR3 reads CSARVDSSSYNEQFF. The CDR3 region has the DNA TGCAGTGCTAGAGTGGACAGTAGCTCCTACAATGAGCAGTTCTTC.